Each of the 5 T cell receptor beta chains below was sequenced from the same sample in a study of T cells in Graves' hyperthyroidism and ophthalmopathy. Amplification of TCR beta CDR3 regions was performed using RNA transcripts as template. An initial round of RT-PCR targeting the TCR CDR3 relied on the HTBI primer set. TCRdb passed the multiplex PCR reads through MiXCR, listing each CDR3 protein once. The table has 350,000 to 450,000 distinct CDR3 sequences, approximately 13% seen once; the top ten hold roughly 11%. The sequenced sample was blood. The receptor set was obtained from an older woman with Graves' hyperthyroidism.

The table lists this clonotype with a few counts. This chain joins TRBV5-1 and TRBJ2-3, with 10 bases identical to TRBD1. V lost 4 bases to trimming and J lost 1 base; unmatched junction nucleotides: 3. From germline, CDR1 is SGHRS and CDR2 YFSETQ. CDR3 length: 15 residues. The CDR3, as DNA: TGCGCCAGCAGCGACGGGACAGGGGGCACAGATACGCAGTATTTT. Translation gives CASSDGTGGTDTQYF. Full variable domain (rest looked up from reference TRBV5-1 and TRBJ2-3): KAGVTQTPRYLIKTRGQQVTLSCSPISGHRSVSWYQQTPGQGLQFLFEYFSETQRNKGNFPGRFSGRQFSNSRSEMNVSTLELGDSALYLCASSDGTGGTDTQYFGPGTRLTVL.

The sample holds a few counts of this clonotype. J is TRBJ1-2 and V is TRBV14, with D hard to call. This CDR3 spans 14 amino acids. Trimming left V 1 base short and J 8 bases short, with 14 bases between. Germline V gene sequence: CDR1 SGHDN, CDR2 FVKESK. CDR3 protein: CASSQGAWTWGYTF. DNA of the CDR3: TGTGCCAGCAGCCAAGGTGCCTGGACGTGGGGCTACACCTTC.

The chain combines TRBV3-1 with TRBJ2-7, with D perhaps being TRBD1 or TRBD2 (5 bases each). Germline-derived CDR1 and CDR2 are LGHDT and YNNKEL (reference sequence). V was clipped by 7 bases and J by 6 bases, with 16 bases between them. The CDR3 length is 13 residues. The CDR3 nucleotides are TGTGCCAGCACTTCAGGGTACCGGGGCGAGCAGTACTTC. This codes for CASTSGYRGEQYF.

This clonotype was seen many times. The J gene is TRBJ1-1, the V gene TRBV9, with D maybe TRBD1 (5 bases). The CDR3 loop spans 14 amino acids. V lost 0 bases, J lost 5 bases, and 11 bases lay in between. Per germline, CDR1 SGDLS and CDR2 YYNGEE. The CDR3 DNA reads TGTGCCAGCAGCGTAGATGTAGGGGTAACTGAAGCTTTCTTT. It specifies CASSVDVGVTEAFF.

This clonotype was counted ten times or more. The chain combines TRBV15 with TRBJ1-5; no clear D gene. Trimming pared 0 bases from V and 3 bases from J, leaving 9 bases between. The CDR3 length is 15 residues. CDR1 is LNHNV and CDR2 is YYDKDF in the germline V gene (reference sequence). CDR3 in DNA: TGTGCCACCAGCAGAGATACAACAGTCAATCAGCCCCAGCATTTT. It encodes CATSRDTTVNQPQHF. The full variable domain, with the rest looked up from reference TRBV15 and TRBJ1-5, is DAMVIQNPRYQVTQFGKPVTLSCSQTLNHNVMYWYQQKSSQAPKLLFHYYDKDFNNEADTPDNFQSRRPNTSFCFLDIRSPGLGDTAMYLCATSRDTTVNQPQHFGDGTRLSIL.